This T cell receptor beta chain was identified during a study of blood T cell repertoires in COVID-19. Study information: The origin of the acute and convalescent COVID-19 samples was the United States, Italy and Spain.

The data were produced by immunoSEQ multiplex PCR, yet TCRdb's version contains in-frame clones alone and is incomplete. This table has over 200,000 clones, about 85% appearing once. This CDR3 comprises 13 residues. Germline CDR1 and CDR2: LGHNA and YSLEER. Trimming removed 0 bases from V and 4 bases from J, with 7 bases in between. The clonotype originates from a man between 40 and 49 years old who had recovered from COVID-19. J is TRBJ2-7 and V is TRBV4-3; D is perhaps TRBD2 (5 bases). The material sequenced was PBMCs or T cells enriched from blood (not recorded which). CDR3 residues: CASSQDRGYEQYF. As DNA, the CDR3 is TGCGCCAGCAGCCAAGATCGCGGGTACGAGCAGTACTTC.